This TCR beta chain derives from a study of OX40 agonist ivuxolimab in advanced cancers. Study-wide results and caveats: Within 6 weeks, CD4+ and CD8+ blood T cells expanded clonally at 0.1 to 3.0 mg/kg.

This CDR3 has 13 amino acids. V lost 5 bases and J 0 bases, leaving 7 bases between the germline ends. From germline, CDR1 is LNHDA and CDR2 SQIVND (reference sequence). Excluded were patients having autoimmune disease history or systemic immunosuppression. Libraries were prepared by immunoSEQ multiplex PCR; TCRdb keeps only in-frame clonotypes and omits some of them. This table has approximately 81,000 clones, roughly 91% appearing once. As regards this clone: As yet, its antigen is unknown.

This receptor was identified in an adult with an advanced solid tumor such as melanoma, head and neck, liver or kidney cancer. The sample in question was CD4+ or CD8+ T cells sorted from blood, obtained in a trial of the OX40 agonist ivuxolimab. The V gene is TRBV19, the J gene TRBJ1-1, with D possibly being TRBD1 (6 bases). The CDR3 loop reads CASSWGLNTEAFF. The CDR3 DNA follows: TGTGCCAGTAGTTGGGGGCTGAACACTGAAGCTTTCTTT.